The next 22 T cell receptor beta chains were all read from a single sample in a study of OX40 agonist ivuxolimab in advanced cancers. Sequenced by immunoSEQ multiplex PCR; TCRdb stores in-frame clones only, minus some. The sample consists of about 62,000 clones, 80% to 95% of them appearing once. The sequencing here drew on CD4+ or CD8+ T cells sorted from blood, taken in a trial of the OX40 agonist ivuxolimab. These receptors originate from an adult with an advanced solid tumor such as melanoma, head and neck, liver or kidney cancer.

The gene calls are TRBV7-8 and TRBJ2-3, with 9 positions matching TRBD1. Germline-derived CDR1 and CDR2 are SGHVS and FQNEAQ. The CDR3 is 17 amino acids. The V gene end was trimmed by 6 bases and the J gene end by 6 bases; junction bases not matched to a gene: 16. The CDR3 here is CASSYTMNRDREDTQYF. CDR3 in DNA: TGTGCCAGCAGTTATACAATGAACCGGGACAGGGAGGATACGCAGTATTTT. The full variable domain, in which reference TRBV7-8 and TRBJ2-3 provide the parts outside the CDR3, is GAGVSQSPRYKVAKRGQDVALRCDPISGHVSLFWYQQALGQGPEFLTYFQNEAQLDKSGLPSDRFFAERPEGSVSTLKIQRTQQEDSAVYLCASSYTMNRDREDTQYFGPGTRLTVL.

The chain links TRBV27 to TRBJ2-6; unclear D gene. The CDR3 covers 18 residues. Germline assignment: CDR1 MNHEY and CDR2 SMNVEV (reference sequence). V lost 7 bases to trimming and J lost 0 bases, with 19 bases between them. This CDR3 reads CASTPWAGELSGANVLTF. The CDR3 DNA follows: TGTGCCAGCACTCCCTGGGCCGGCGAACTCTCTGGGGCCAACGTCCTGACTTTC.

The rearrangement uses TRBV25-1 and TRBJ2-5; a possible D gene is TRBD2 (5 bases). The CDR3 runs 14 residues. Germline CDR1 MGHDK, CDR2 SYGVNS. V was shortened by 6 bases and J by 4 bases, with 15 bases between the two germline ends. The CDR3 DNA reads TGTGCCAGCAGCCCGGGAAGGGTCCGAGAGACCCAGTACTTC. Its translation: CASSPGRVRETQYF.

The chain carries TRBV7-2 and TRBJ2-3; 10 bases map to TRBD2. The CDR3 is made up of 16 amino acids. Looked up from germline, CDR1 is SGHTA and CDR2 is FQGNSA. The V and J ends lost 3 bases and 5 bases, in that order; junction bases with no gene match: 8. CDR3 amino acids: CASSFGLAGVRDTQYF. CDR3 DNA: TGTGCCAGCAGCTTTGGGCTAGCGGGAGTTCGAGATACGCAGTATTTT.

The V gene is TRBV6-1, the J gene TRBJ2-1; D not resolved. Trimming pared 10 bases from V and 0 bases from J, leaving 13 bases between. The CDR3 contains 14 residues. Per germline, CDR1 MNHNS and CDR2 SASEGT. In nucleotides, the CDR3 is TGTGCCACCTCGGGCTTTTCCTCCTACAATGAGCAGTTCTTC. Its translation is CATSGFSSYNEQFF.

In DNA form, the CDR3 reads TGTGCCAGCAGCGGTTCGACAGGTCCCACACAAGATACGCAGTATTTT. Translated, it gives CASSGSTGPTQDTQYF. V gene TRBV9 combines with J gene TRBJ2-3, with D maybe TRBD1 (6 bases). This CDR3 spans 16 amino acids. In germline, CDR1 is SGDLS, CDR2 YYNGEE. V was trimmed by 3 bases and J by 5 bases, leaving 19 bases between them.

DNA for the CDR3: TGTGCCAGCAGTGACCGGGAGGGCCTTTACGAGCAGTACTTC. Amino acid sequence: CASSDREGLYEQYF. The chain joins TRBV2 to TRBJ2-7; 8 bases agree with TRBD2. Germline CDR1 SNHLY, CDR2 FYNNEI. The CDR3 length is 14 residues. V lost 3 bases to trimming and J lost 4 bases; unmatched junction nucleotides: 5.

The chain combines TRBV5-1 with TRBJ2-7; 12 positions agree with TRBD1. The J segment lost 6 bases and the V segment lost 4 bases, leaving 5 bases of the junction unmatched. CDR3 size: 14 residues. The germline V gene encodes CDR1 SGHRS and CDR2 YFSETQ. The CDR3 here is CASSPMGQGAEQYF. CDR3 coding DNA: TGCGCCAGCAGCCCAATGGGACAGGGGGCCGAGCAGTACTTC.

The rearrangement uses TRBV10-3 and TRBJ1-5; no firm D call. The length of the CDR3 is 14 residues. Germline V gives CDR1 ENHRY, CDR2 SYGVKD. Trimming stripped 1 base from V and 0 bases from J, with 4 bases between. The CDR3 is CAISEFGSNQPQHF. CDR3 nucleotides: TGTGCCATCAGTGAGTTCGGTAGCAATCAGCCCCAGCATTTT.

V is TRBV5-1 and J is TRBJ2-2; no clear D. Germline CDR1 SGHRS, CDR2 YFSETQ. This CDR3 has 12 residues. V was clipped by 1 base and J by 6 bases, with 4 bases between them. CDR3 nucleotide sequence: TGCGCCAGCAGCTTGAGTCCCGGGGAGCTGTTTTTT. Translating gives CASSLSPGELFF.

The chain uses TRBV5-1 and TRBJ1-5; TRBD1 might be the D (5 bases). The germline V gene encodes CDR1 SGHRS and CDR2 YFSETQ. V was cut by 4 bases and J by 3 bases, with 14 bases left in between. The length of the CDR3 is 15 residues. This CDR3 is CASSIAGTANQPQHF. The CDR3 DNA is TGCGCCAGCAGCATCGCCGGGACCGCCAATCAGCCCCAGCATTTT.

The chain joins TRBV7-3 to TRBJ2-7, with D possibly TRBD2 on 5 matching bases. Trimming pared 2 bases from V and 5 bases from J, leaving 16 bases between. The CDR3 loop spans 15 amino acids. Germline V lookup: CDR1 SGHTA, CDR2 FQGTGA. CDR3 coding DNA: TGTGCCAGCAGCTTATACGGTGGGAGTGAAGACGAGCAGTACTTC. Its translation: CASSLYGGSEDEQYF.

The chain combines TRBV15 with TRBJ2-7, with D perhaps assigned TRBD1 or TRBD2 (5 bases each). Trimming removed 0 bases at V and 3 bases at J, with 9 bases between. The CDR3 loop spans 14 amino acids. Germline V gene sequence: CDR1 LNHNV, CDR2 YYDKDF (reference sequence). DNA of the CDR3: TGTGCCACCAGCAGAGAGGGACCTGACTACGAGCAGTACTTC. This translates into CATSREGPDYEQYF.

This clone was counted a few times. The chain couples TRBV14 to TRBJ2-3; tentatively, D is TRBD2 (5 bases). V lost 1 base and J lost 2, with 13 bases in between. This CDR3 spans 16 amino acids. Per the germline V gene, CDR1 is SGHDN and CDR2 is FVKESK. The CDR3 here is CASSQGKAAYTDTQYF. The CDR3 DNA reads as TGTGCCAGCAGCCAAGGGAAAGCGGCCTACACAGATACGCAGTATTTT.

V and J are TRBV19 and TRBJ1-3, with D tentatively TRBD1 (5 bases). Trimming removed 5 bases from V and 0 bases from J, with 14 bases in between. Germline V CDR1 and CDR2: LNHDA, SQIVND (reference sequence). The length of the CDR3 is 16 residues. The CDR3 protein is CASSSYRRHSGNTIYF. The DNA of the CDR3 is TGTGCCAGTAGTTCATACAGGCGCCACTCTGGAAACACCATATATTTT.

The V call is TRBV28, the J call TRBJ2-1, with 7 positions matching TRBD2. CDR3 length equals 15 residues. V lost 8 bases, J lost 0 bases, and 7 bases stayed unmatched. Germline values: CDR1 MDHEN, CDR2 SYDVKM. CDR3 sequence reads: CASGDGGSSYNEQFF. The CDR3 DNA sequence: TGTGCCAGCGGCGATGGCGGGAGCTCCTACAATGAGCAGTTCTTC.

The chain uses TRBV2 and TRBJ2-3; 12 bases align to TRBD2. The CDR3 loop spans 15 amino acids. Germline assignment: CDR1 SNHLY and CDR2 FYNNEI. J gave up 5 bases and V 10 bases, and 10 bases lay outside the gene matches. The CDR3 reads CATLPTSGSGDTQYF. DNA of the CDR3: TGTGCCACCCTCCCGACTAGCGGGAGTGGAGATACGCAGTATTTT.

The chain is built from TRBV4-1 and TRBJ2-5; 9 nucleotides agree with TRBD2. V lost 4 bases, J lost 2 bases, and 5 bases stayed unmatched. Looked up from germline, CDR1 is MGHRA and CDR2 is YSYEKL. This CDR3 spans 15 amino acids. The CDR3 DNA reads TGCGCCAGCAGCCCCCGACTAGCGGCTCAAGAGACCCAGTACTTC. As protein: CASSPRLAAQETQYF.

This sequence joins TRBV6-1 and TRBJ2-7, with D possibly being TRBD1 (5 bases). Germline CDR1 is MNHNS and CDR2 is SASEGT. Trimming took off 2 bases at V and 0 bases at J, with 8 bases between the two ends. The CDR3 is 14 residues long. The CDR3 loop reads CASSEWQGSYEQYF. The DNA for the CDR3 is TGTGCCAGCAGTGAATGGCAGGGCTCCTACGAGCAGTACTTC.

The rearrangement links TRBV16 to TRBJ1-2, with TRBD1 identical over 8 bases. The CDR3 runs to 13 residues. Per germline, CDR1 KGHSY and CDR2 FQNENV. The ends lost 0 bases at V and 8 bases at J; junction bases unmatched: 2. The CDR3 DNA reads as TGTGCCAGCAGCCAATCGACAGGGGTAGGCTACACCTTC. Translation: CASSQSTGVGYTF.

Concerning this clone itself: Other DNA sequences from this sample encode an identical CDR3 as well. This rearrangement joins TRBV27 to TRBJ1-1; D perhaps matches TRBD1 (5 bases). Germline assignment: CDR1 MNHEY and CDR2 SMNVEV (reference sequence). This CDR3 spans 12 amino acids. The germline V and J ends were trimmed by 5 bases and 1 base, with 5 bases remaining between them. CDR3: CASSTGNTEAFF. DNA of the CDR3: TGTGCCAGCAGTACAGGGAACACTGAAGCTTTCTTT.

V and J are TRBV9 and TRBJ1-1; D unresolved. This CDR3 comprises 15 residues. Per germline, CDR1 SGDLS and CDR2 YYNGEE. The V end was cut by 1 base, the J end by 1 base, with 11 bases between. The CDR3 coding sequence is TGTGCCAGCAGCGTAAGTCCAAGGAAGAACACTGAAGCTTTCTTT. This encodes CASSVSPRKNTEAFF.